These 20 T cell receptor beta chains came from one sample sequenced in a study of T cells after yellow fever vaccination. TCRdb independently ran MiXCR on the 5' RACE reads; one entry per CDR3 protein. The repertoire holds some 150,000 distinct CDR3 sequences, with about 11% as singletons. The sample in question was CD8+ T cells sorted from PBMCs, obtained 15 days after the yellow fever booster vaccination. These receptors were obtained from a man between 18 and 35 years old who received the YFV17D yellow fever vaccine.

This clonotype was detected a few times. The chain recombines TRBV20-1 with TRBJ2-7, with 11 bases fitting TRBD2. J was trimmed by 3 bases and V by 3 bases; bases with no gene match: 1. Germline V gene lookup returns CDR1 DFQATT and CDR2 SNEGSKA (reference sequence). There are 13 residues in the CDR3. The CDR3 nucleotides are TGCAGTGCTAGGGGACTAGCGGTCTACGAGCAGTACTTC. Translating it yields CSARGLAVYEQYF.

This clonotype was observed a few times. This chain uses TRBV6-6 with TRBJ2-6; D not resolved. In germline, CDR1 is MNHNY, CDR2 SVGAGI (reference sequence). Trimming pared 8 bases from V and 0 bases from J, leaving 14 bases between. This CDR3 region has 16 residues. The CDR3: CASGLLISSGANVLTF. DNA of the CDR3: TGTGCCAGCGGCCTCCTAATAAGCTCTGGGGCCAACGTCCTGACTTTC.

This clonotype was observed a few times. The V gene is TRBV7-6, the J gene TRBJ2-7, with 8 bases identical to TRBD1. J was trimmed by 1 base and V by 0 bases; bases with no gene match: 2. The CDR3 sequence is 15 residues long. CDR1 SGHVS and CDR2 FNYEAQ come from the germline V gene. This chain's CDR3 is CASSLAGQASYEQYF. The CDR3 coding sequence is TGTGCCAGCAGCTTAGCGGGACAGGCTTCCTACGAGCAGTACTTC. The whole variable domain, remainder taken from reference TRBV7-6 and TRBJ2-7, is GAGVSQSPRYKVTKRGQDVALRCDPISGHVSLYWYRQALGQGPEFLTYFNYEAQQDKSGLPNDRFSAERPEGSISTLTIQRTEQRDSAMYRCASSLAGQASYEQYFGPGTRLTVT.

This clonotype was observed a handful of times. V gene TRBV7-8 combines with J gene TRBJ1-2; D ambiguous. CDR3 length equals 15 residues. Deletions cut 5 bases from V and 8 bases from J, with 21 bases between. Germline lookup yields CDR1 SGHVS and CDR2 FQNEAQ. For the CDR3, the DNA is TGTGCCAGCAGCCGCGAAGGTTCCTTCTTGGGCGGCTACACCTTC. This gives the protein CASSREGSFLGGYTF.

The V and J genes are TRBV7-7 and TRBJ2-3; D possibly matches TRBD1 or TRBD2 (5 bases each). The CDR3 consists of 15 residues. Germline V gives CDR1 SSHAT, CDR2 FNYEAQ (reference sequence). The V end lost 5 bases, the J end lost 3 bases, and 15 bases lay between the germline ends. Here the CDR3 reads CASSRTRGETDTQYF. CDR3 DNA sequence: TGTGCCAGCAGCCGCACTAGAGGGGAAACAGATACGCAGTATTTT. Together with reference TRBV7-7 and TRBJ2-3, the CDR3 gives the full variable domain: GAGVSQSPRYKVTKRGQDVTLRCDPISSHATLYWYQQALGQGPEFLTYFNYEAQPDKSGLPSDRFSAERPEGSISTLTIQRTEQRDSAMYRCASSRTRGETDTQYFGPGTRLTVL.

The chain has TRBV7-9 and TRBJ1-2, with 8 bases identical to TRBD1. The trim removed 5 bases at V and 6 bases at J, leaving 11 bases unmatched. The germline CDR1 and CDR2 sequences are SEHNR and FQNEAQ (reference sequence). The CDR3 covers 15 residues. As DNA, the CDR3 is TGTGCCAGCAGCCCGGCGGGACAGGTTCTCAATGGCTACACCTTC. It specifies CASSPAGQVLNGYTF.

CDR3 sequence (DNA): TGTGCCAGCAGCTTAGTGGGTGGTAGGGTCGACTATGGCTACACCTTC. It encodes CASSLVGGRVDYGYTF. The rearrangement uses TRBV7-2 and TRBJ1-2, with D uncertain. Germline CDR1 is SGHTA and CDR2 is FQGNSA. The CDR3 length is 16 residues. V lost 1 base, J lost 3 bases, and 15 bases lay in between.

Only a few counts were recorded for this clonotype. DNA of the CDR3: TGTGCCAGCAGTGCCCATCTCGGGTACAATGAGCAGTTCTTC. This codes for CASSAHLGYNEQFF. The genes are TRBV12-3 or TRBV12-4 and TRBJ2-1, with D hard to call. Trimming stripped 5 bases from V and 4 bases from J, with 12 bases between. The CDR3 extends over 14 amino acids.

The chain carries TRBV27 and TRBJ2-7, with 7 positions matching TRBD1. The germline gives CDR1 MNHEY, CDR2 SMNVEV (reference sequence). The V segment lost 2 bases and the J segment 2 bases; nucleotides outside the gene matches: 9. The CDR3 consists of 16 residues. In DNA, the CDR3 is TGTGCCAGCAGTTTACGGCTGGGGACAGAGGCCTACGAGCAGTACTTC. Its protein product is CASSLRLGTEAYEQYF.

CDR3 sequence reads: CASSLADRTNYGYTF. In DNA, the CDR3 is TGTGCCAGCAGCTTAGCCGACAGAACTAACTATGGCTACACCTTC. The chain employs TRBV7-9 and TRBJ1-2, with a weak D call TRBD1 (5 bases). Germline V CDR1 and CDR2: SEHNR, FQNEAQ (reference sequence). CDR3 length equals 15 residues. V lost 0 bases, J lost 0 bases, and 8 bases lay in between.

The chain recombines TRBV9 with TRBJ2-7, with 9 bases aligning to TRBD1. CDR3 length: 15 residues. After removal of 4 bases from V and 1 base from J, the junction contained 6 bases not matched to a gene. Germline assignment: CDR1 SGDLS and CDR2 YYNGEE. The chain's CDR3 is CASSTVQGASYEQYF. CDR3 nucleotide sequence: TGTGCCAGCAGCACAGTACAGGGGGCATCCTACGAGCAGTACTTC.

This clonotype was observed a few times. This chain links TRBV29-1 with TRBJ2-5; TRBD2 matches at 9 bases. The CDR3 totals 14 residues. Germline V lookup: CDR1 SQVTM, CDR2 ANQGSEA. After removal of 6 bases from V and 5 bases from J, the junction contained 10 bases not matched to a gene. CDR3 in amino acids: CSVNPGLAGETQYF. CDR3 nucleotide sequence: TGCAGCGTGAACCCGGGACTAGCCGGGGAGACCCAGTACTTC.

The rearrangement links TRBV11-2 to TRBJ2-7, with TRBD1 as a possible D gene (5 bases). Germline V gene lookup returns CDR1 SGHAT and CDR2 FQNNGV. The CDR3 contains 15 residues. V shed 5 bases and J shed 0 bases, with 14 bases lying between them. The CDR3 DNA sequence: TGTGCCAGCAGCCCGACAGAAGAACACTCCTACGAGCAGTACGTC. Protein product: CASSPTEEHSYEQYV.

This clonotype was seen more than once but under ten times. CDR3 in amino acids: CASSGTSGDTQYF. The CDR3, as DNA: TGTGCCAGCAGCGGGACTAGCGGAGATACGCAGTATTTT. The rearrangement links TRBV7-9 to TRBJ2-3; 11 bases are a match to TRBD2. CDR3 length: 13 residues. The germline CDR1 and CDR2 sequences are SEHNR and FQNEAQ (reference sequence). J lost 5 bases, V lost 5 bases, and 0 bases had no gene match.

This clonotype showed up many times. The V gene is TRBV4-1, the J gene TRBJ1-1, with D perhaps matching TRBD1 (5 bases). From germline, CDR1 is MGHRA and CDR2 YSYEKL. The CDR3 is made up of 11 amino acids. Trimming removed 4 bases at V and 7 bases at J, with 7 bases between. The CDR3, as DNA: TGCGCCAGCAGCCTGGGGGGTGAAGCTTTCTTT. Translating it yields CASSLGGEAFF.

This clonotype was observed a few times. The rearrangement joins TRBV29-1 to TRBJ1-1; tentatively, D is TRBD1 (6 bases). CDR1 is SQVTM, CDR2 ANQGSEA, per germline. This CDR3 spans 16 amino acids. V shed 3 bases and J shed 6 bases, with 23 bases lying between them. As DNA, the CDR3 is TGCAGCGTTGATGGGATTGTCGGCAGGGGAGAACCTGAAGCTTTCTTT. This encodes CSVDGIVGRGEPEAFF.

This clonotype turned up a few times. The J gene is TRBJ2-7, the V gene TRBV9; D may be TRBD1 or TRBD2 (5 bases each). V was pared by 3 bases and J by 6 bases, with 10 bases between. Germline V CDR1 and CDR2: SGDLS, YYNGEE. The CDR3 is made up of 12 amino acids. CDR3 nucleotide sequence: TGTGCCAGCAGCGGCCGGGACGCCGAGCAGTACTTC. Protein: CASSGRDAEQYF.

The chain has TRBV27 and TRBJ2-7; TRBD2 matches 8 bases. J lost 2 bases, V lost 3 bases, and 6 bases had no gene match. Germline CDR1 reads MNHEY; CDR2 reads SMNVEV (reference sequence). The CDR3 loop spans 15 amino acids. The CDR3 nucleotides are TGTGCCAGCAGTTTCCTCAGCGGGGGTACCTACGAGCAGTACTTC. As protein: CASSFLSGGTYEQYF.

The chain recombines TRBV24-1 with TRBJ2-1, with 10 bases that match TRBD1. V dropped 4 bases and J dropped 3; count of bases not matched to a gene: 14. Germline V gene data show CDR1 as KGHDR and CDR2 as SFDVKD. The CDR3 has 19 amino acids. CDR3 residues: CATSDGTGESTRNYNEQFF. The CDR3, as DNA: TGTGCCACCAGTGACGGGACAGGGGAGAGCACCAGGAACTACAATGAGCAGTTCTTC.

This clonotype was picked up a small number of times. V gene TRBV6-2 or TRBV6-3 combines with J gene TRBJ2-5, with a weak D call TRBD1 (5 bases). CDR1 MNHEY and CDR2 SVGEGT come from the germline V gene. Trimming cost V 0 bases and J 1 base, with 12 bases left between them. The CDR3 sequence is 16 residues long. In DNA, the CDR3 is TGTGCCAGCAGTTACTCGACAGAGAACCCCCAAGAGACCCAGTACTTC. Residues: CASSYSTENPQETQYF.